The rows below give T cell receptor beta chains drawn from one sample of a study of Ad26.COV2.S vaccination and SARS-CoV-2 variants. Method: immunoSEQ multiplex PCR; TCRdb's copy keeps in-frame clones and lacks some. The repertoire includes about 440,000 clones, around 91% of them detected once, and more than 3.5% sits in the top ten. Sample: peripheral blood, taken in a trial of Ad26.COV2.S vaccine versus placebo. These receptors were obtained from a person between 18 and 59 years old who received the Ad26.COV2.S COVID-19 vaccine or a placebo. The CDR3 runs from the conserved cysteine through the conserved F or W. Fields, in order: D gene, clone size, V gene, J gene, CDR3 DNA, CDR3 protein. The D gene is left open where the match is weak. Expanded clones are given a class, and other clones once, few, many or no size at all.

TRBD2,-,TRBV28,TRBJ2-1,TGTGCCAGCAGTCCCTTAGCGGGAGTCTCCTACAATGAGCAGTTCTTC,CASSPLAGVSYNEQFF
-,-,TRBV20-1,TRBJ2-7,TGCAGTGCTAGTTCGGACTCCTACGAGCAGTACTTC,CSASSDSYEQYF
TRBD2,-,TRBV19,TRBJ2-1,TGTGCCAGTAGTATCCTGGGGTCGGCCGGGACTAGCGGAACCAGCTCCTACAATGAGCAGTTCTTC,CASSILGSAGTSGTSSYNEQFF
-,-,TRBV18,TRBJ2-5,TGTGCCAGCTCACCCCGGGGACAAGTACAAGAGACCCAGTACTTC,CASSPRGQVQETQYF
-,-,TRBV29-1,TRBJ2-1,TGCAGCGTTGAAGGCCGGGATACGGGGCCCAATGAGCAGTTCTTC,CSVEGRDTGPNEQFF
-,-,TRBV11-3,TRBJ1-4,TGTGCCAGCAGCTCTCCTCCGGGACGGTCAAATGAAAAACTGTTTTTT,CASSSPPGRSNEKLFF
-,-,TRBV20-1,TRBJ2-5,TGCAGTGCTAGTGCGCGTGCGGGGATCAGGGAGACCCAGTACTTC,CSASARAGIRETQYF
TRBD2,-,TRBV11-2,TRBJ2-3,TGTGCCAGCAGCTCTCTTAGCGGGAGGGCCCTCCAGCCGTATTTT,CASSSLSGRALQPYF
TRBD1,-,TRBV7-3,TRBJ1-1,TGTGCCAGCAGCTTCCAGGGGGCGGGCACTGAAGCTTTCTTT,CASSFQGAGTEAFF
-,once,TRBV28,TRBJ2-7,TGTGCCAGCAGTTTGCCCCCCGGTCCCCACGAGCAGTACTTC,CASSLPPGPHEQYF
TRBD2,-,TRBV2,TRBJ2-3,TGTGCCACCCCTAGCGGGAGGGCGAGTACGCAGTATTTT,CATPSGRASTQYF
TRBD1,few,TRBV29-1,TRBJ1-3,TGCAGCGTTGGGGGACAGGTTGGAAACACCATATATTTT,CSVGGQVGNTIYF
TRBD2,-,TRBV4-1,TRBJ2-7,TGCGCCAGCAGCCAAGATTGGACTAGCGGCTACGAGCAGTACTTC,CASSQDWTSGYEQYF
-,-,TRBV9,TRBJ1-6,TGTGCCAGCAGCGGCGGCACGGGGGGATCTTCACCCCTCCACTTT,CASSGGTGGSSPLHF
-,-,TRBV18,TRBJ1-1,TGTGCCAGCTCACCAAAAGGGAACACTGAAGCTTTCTTT,CASSPKGNTEAFF
-,-,TRBV7-9,TRBJ2-3,TGTGCCAGCAGCCTAACCTTGGGGACAGATACGCAGTATTTT,CASSLTLGTDTQYF